These 19 T cell receptor beta chains share one sample of origin, sequenced in a study of T cell responses to AZD1222 COVID-19 vaccine. Data came from immunoSEQ multiplex PCR; TCRdb stores just in-frame clones and leaves some out. The table has 150,000 to 200,000 clones, 94% seen once. Sequences were derived from peripheral blood, sampled on day 0 of AZD1222 vaccination. The receptor set was obtained from an adult in good health.

The gene calls are TRBV7-2 and TRBJ2-7, with 14 bases lining up with TRBD2. The CDR3 runs to 17 residues. V trimming: 6 bases; J trimming: 1 base; junction bases outside the gene matches: 8. From germline, CDR1 is SGHTA and CDR2 FQGNSA. The CDR3 nucleotides are TGTGCCAGCAGTGGCGGGACTAGCGGGAGTCGGTCCTACGAGCAGTACTTC. This gives the protein CASSGGTSGSRSYEQYF.

In regard to this clone: In the same sample, other DNA sequences code for this CDR3. The chain employs TRBV3-1 (or the pseudogene TRBV3-2) and TRBJ1-2; no firm D call. This CDR3 is built from 12 residues. V was cut by 4 bases and J by 4 bases, with 7 bases left in between. Germline V gene data show CDR1 as LGHDT and CDR2 as YNNKEL (reference sequence). CDR3 in amino acids: CASSRRAYGYTF. For the CDR3, the DNA is TGTGCCAGCAGCCGACGGGCCTATGGCTACACCTTC.

The CDR3 DNA sequence: TGTGCCAGCTCACCAGGACAACAAGAGACCCAGTACTTC. Its translation: CASSPGQQETQYF. This chain connects TRBV18 to TRBJ2-5, with D perhaps matching TRBD1 (5 bases). V was clipped by 2 bases and J by 2 bases, with 6 bases between them. This CDR3 is built from 13 residues. Germline V lookup: CDR1 KGHSH, CDR2 LQKENI.

The V gene is TRBV11-1, the J gene TRBJ2-3; 9 bases line up with TRBD2. This CDR3 has 16 amino acids. Germline V gene lookup returns CDR1 SGHAT and CDR2 FQDESV (reference sequence). The trim removed 2 bases at V and 6 bases at J, leaving 9 bases unmatched. The CDR3 region is CASSLIAGGGVDTQYF. CDR3 DNA sequence: TGTGCCAGCAGCTTAATCGCGGGAGGGGGGGTCGATACGCAGTATTTT.

The chain recombines TRBV6-1 with TRBJ1-5; 7 positions match TRBD1. With 1 base clipped from V and 6 bases from J, the junction kept 9 bases outside the gene matches. CDR1 is MNHNS, CDR2 SASEGT, per germline. The CDR3 length is 16 residues. The DNA for the CDR3 is TGTGCCAGCAGTGAAGTCGAGACAGGGTTAGGTCAGCCCCAGCATTTT. This codes for CASSEVETGLGQPQHF.

The V and J genes are TRBV19 and TRBJ2-1, with D unclear. CDR3 length: 11 amino acids. The V end lost 5 bases, the J end lost 8 bases, and 7 bases lay between the germline ends. Per germline, CDR1 LNHDA and CDR2 SQIVND (reference sequence). The CDR3 DNA is TGTGCCAGTAGTCGGTATGATGAGCAGTTCTTC. It translates to CASSRYDEQFF.

This clone was found once. The chain joins TRBV7-9 to TRBJ2-2; D possibly matches TRBD1 or TRBD2 (6 bases each). The CDR3 contains 15 residues. V was clipped by 11 bases and J by 8 bases, with 24 bases between them. Germline V gives CDR1 SEHNR, CDR2 FQNEAQ (reference sequence). The CDR3 loop is CAGLTRDTLPGELFF. The DNA for the CDR3 is TGTGCCGGACTAACCCGGGACACCCTACCGGGGGAGCTGTTTTTT.

V and J are TRBV27 and TRBJ2-1; 7 bases align to TRBD1. The V gene end was trimmed by 5 bases and the J gene end by 5 bases; junction bases not matched to a gene: 6. Germline-derived CDR1 and CDR2 are MNHEY and SMNVEV (reference sequence). The CDR3 has 14 amino acids. Here the CDR3 DNA reads TGTGCCAGCAGTCCGCCCGACAGGGACAATGAGCAGTTCTTC. Amino acid sequence: CASSPPDRDNEQFF.

This clone appeared a single time. The V call is TRBV30, the J call TRBJ1-1, with a tentative D call TRBD1 (6 bases). Germline-derived CDR1 and CDR2 are GTSNPN and SVGIG (reference sequence). V was shortened by 2 bases and J by 4 bases, with 8 bases between the two germline ends. The CDR3 length is 12 residues. DNA for the CDR3: TGTGCCTGGAGTTTGGGGGCCACTGAAGCTTTCTTT. This translates into CAWSLGATEAFF.

The rearrangement uses TRBV24-1 and TRBJ1-1, with a tentative D call TRBD1 (6 bases). CDR1 is KGHDR, CDR2 SFDVKD, per germline. Trimming left V 7 bases short and J 1 base short, with 12 bases between. The CDR3 is 14 residues long. CDR3 in DNA: TGTGCCACCAGCCCGGGACACACGAACACTGAAGCTTTCTTT. As protein: CATSPGHTNTEAFF.

V gene TRBV5-4 combines with J gene TRBJ2-1; D may be TRBD2 (6 bases). This CDR3 has 14 residues. Germline values: CDR1 SGHNT, CDR2 YYREEE (reference sequence). V gave up 3 bases and J gave up 10 bases, with 17 bases separating them. This CDR3 is CASSSSVEAGEQFF. CDR3 DNA: TGTGCCAGCAGCTCTAGCGTGGAGGCTGGGGAGCAGTTCTTC.

The rearrangement joins TRBV11-2 to TRBJ2-3; D call uncertain. From germline, CDR1 is SGHAT and CDR2 FQNNGV. CDR3 length: 15 amino acids. Trimming left V 1 base short and J 4 bases short, with 12 bases between. This CDR3 is CASSLVSRSSDTQYF. The DNA of the CDR3 is TGTGCCAGCAGCTTAGTATCAAGGTCGTCAGATACGCAGTATTTT. Together with reference TRBV11-2 and TRBJ2-3, the CDR3 gives the full variable domain: EAGVAQSPRYKIIEKRQSVAFWCNPISGHATLYWYQQILGQGPKLLIQFQNNGVVDDSQLPKDRFSAERLKGVDSTLKIQPAKLEDSAVYLCASSLVSRSSDTQYFGPGTRLTVL.

The chain joins TRBV7-3 to TRBJ2-3; TRBD1 aligns across 7 bases. The CDR3 covers 15 residues. After removal of 5 bases from V and 2 bases from J, the junction contained 7 bases not matched to a gene. In germline, CDR1 is SGHTA, CDR2 FQGTGA. CDR3 DNA sequence: TGTGCCAGCAGCCCAGAGGGGGCCCACACAGATACGCAGTATTTT. This sequence encodes CASSPEGAHTDTQYF.

In nucleotides, the CDR3 is TGTGCCAGCAGTCATTCGGGACTAGCGGTTGGAGAGACCCAGTACTTC. It is translated as CASSHSGLAVGETQYF. The chain employs TRBV2 and TRBJ2-5, with 11 nucleotides matching TRBD2. CDR3 length equals 16 residues. The junction had 9 bases not matched to a gene; V was cut back by 5 bases and J by 4 bases. Germline-derived CDR1 and CDR2 are SNHLY and FYNNEI.

The rearrangement joins TRBV7-8 to TRBJ2-7; D is uncertain. This CDR3 contains 15 residues. The V gene's germline CDR1 is SGHVS and CDR2 FQNEAQ. Between the trimmed V and J ends, which lost 5 bases and 0 bases, there was a span of 14 bases. The CDR3 here is CASSPHGSSSYEQYF. The DNA of the CDR3 is TGTGCCAGCAGCCCCCATGGCTCCAGCTCCTACGAGCAGTACTTC. Supplemented by reference TRBV7-8 and TRBJ2-7, the full variable domain reads GAGVSQSPRYKVAKRGQDVALRCDPISGHVSLFWYQQALGQGPEFLTYFQNEAQLDKSGLPSDRFFAERPEGSVSTLKIQRTQQEDSAVYLCASSPHGSSSYEQYFGPGTRLTVT.

This chain joins TRBV2 and TRBJ2-1; D perhaps matches TRBD1 (5 bases). Looked up from germline, CDR1 is SNHLY and CDR2 is FYNNEI. The V end lost 4 bases, the J end lost 0 bases, and 10 bases lay between the germline ends. The CDR3 loop spans 15 amino acids. The CDR3 coding sequence is TGTGCCAGCAGTGCCACAGGAGTCTCCTACAATGAGCAGTTCTTC. This translates into CASSATGVSYNEQFF.

The chain combines TRBV11-2 with TRBJ1-6; perhaps TRBD1 as D (6 bases). CDR1 is SGHAT, CDR2 FQNNGV, per germline. Deletions cut 5 bases from V and 9 bases from J, with 8 bases between. The CDR3 length is 12 residues. The CDR3 region has the DNA TGTGCCAGCAGCGTAGGGGGTTCACCCCTCCACTTT. Its protein is CASSVGGSPLHF.

J is TRBJ2-7 and V is TRBV5-1, with TRBD2 matching 16 bases. The V gene end was trimmed by 4 bases and the J gene end by 5 bases; junction bases not matched to a gene: 3. The CDR3 consists of 15 residues. CDR1 is SGHRS, CDR2 YFSETQ, per germline. The CDR3 loop reads CASSPGTSGRDEQYF. In DNA, the CDR3 is TGCGCCAGCAGCCCCGGGACTAGCGGGAGGGACGAGCAGTACTTC.

This sequence joins TRBV9 and TRBJ2-3; 10 nucleotides match TRBD2. Germline V CDR1 and CDR2: SGDLS, YYNGEE. V lost 4 bases and J lost 4; bases outside the gene matches: 9. The CDR3 spans 16 residues. This CDR3 is CASSSEREGRSDTQYF. CDR3 DNA: TGTGCCAGCAGCTCAGAGCGGGAGGGCCGATCAGATACGCAGTATTTT.